This T cell receptor (beta chain) was profiled in a study of T cell responses to AZD1222 COVID-19 vaccine. Concerning this clone itself: The antigen is unknown.

Sequencing was performed with immunoSEQ multiplex PCR; in TCRdb, only in-frame clones are kept and a portion is missing. The table records more than 70,000 clones, 80% to 90% of them present only once. Study-wide findings and caveats: Spike was spanned by vaccine-associated CD4 TCRs, with dominance at 160-218 and 743-854. Baseline antibody screening turned up just six seropositive AZD1222 recipients. Researchers took repertoire samples only after the peak T cell response had come. Clonal diversity was possibly underestimated; the donors were predominantly white British and more often female.

V dropped 3 bases and J dropped 7 bases, with 10 bases sitting between them. In germline, CDR1 is LNHDA, CDR2 SQIVND (reference sequence). The CDR3 length is 13 residues. The rearrangement uses TRBV19 and TRBJ1-5; no reliable D call. The sample here was peripheral blood, taken on day 0 of AZD1222 vaccination. The source of this sequence is an adult in good health. CDR3 DNA: TGTGCCAGTAGTATGGTGGTAGGGCAGCCCCAGCATTTT. It encodes CASSMVVGQPQHF.